The 23 T cell receptor beta chains below come from one sample, sequenced in a study of blood T cell repertoires in COVID-19. The repertoire was sequenced with immunoSEQ multiplex PCR; TCRdb's copy has only in-frame clones and lacks some. The sample carries approximately 230,000 clones, 65% to 90% recorded once. The sample consisted of PBMCs or T cells enriched from blood (not recorded which). These receptors were taken from a man between 18 and 35 years old who had recovered from COVID-19.

The chain has TRBV6-5 and TRBJ1-1; a possible D gene is TRBD1 (6 bases). The CDR3 consists of 13 residues. Trimming took 6 bases from V and 4 from J, leaving 12 bases between them. In germline, CDR1 is MNHEY, CDR2 SVGAGI. The CDR3 reads CASRQTGITEAFF. The CDR3 DNA follows: TGTGCCAGCAGGCAAACAGGGATCACTGAAGCTTTCTTT.

This clone was observed a few times. V and J are TRBV7-6 and TRBJ2-7, with 7 nucleotides matching TRBD1. J gave up 2 bases and V 4 bases, and 11 bases lay outside the gene matches. From germline, CDR1 is SGHVS and CDR2 FNYEAQ. This CDR3 contains 16 residues. CDR3 bases: TGTGCCAGCAGCTCCATGACAGGGAAGTCGGCCTACGAGCAGTACTTC. It is translated as CASSSMTGKSAYEQYF.

The DNA of the CDR3 is TGTGCCAGCAGCTTGGACCGAGGGGGGGGTTCCTATAATTCACCCCTCCACTTT. It yields the protein CASSLDRGGGSYNSPLHF. The rearrangement uses TRBV5-4 and TRBJ1-6, with D possibly being TRBD1 (6 bases). Trimming removed 0 bases at V and 1 base at J, with 14 bases between. CDR3 length equals 18 residues. Per germline, CDR1 SGHNT and CDR2 YYREEE (reference sequence).

The chain couples TRBV14 to TRBJ2-1; 8 bases align to TRBD1. Germline CDR1 and CDR2: SGHDN and FVKESK. This CDR3 is 17 amino acids long. The V segment lost 1 base and the J segment 8 bases; nucleotides outside the gene matches: 13. The CDR3 sequence: CASSQGGLGQAGYEQFF. CDR3 in DNA: TGTGCCAGCAGCCAAGGGGGTTTGGGACAGGCCGGGTATGAGCAGTTCTTC.

V usage is TRBV2 and J usage is TRBJ2-2, with D perhaps TRBD2 (5 bases). The V end lost 6 bases, the J end lost 1 base, and 9 bases lay between the germline ends. The germline CDR1 and CDR2 sequences are SNHLY and FYNNEI. CDR3 length: 14 amino acids. In DNA form, the CDR3 reads TGTGCCAGCAGACCCAGCGGGAACACCGGGGAGCTGTTTTTT. It codes for CASRPSGNTGELFF.

This chain connects TRBV19 to TRBJ1-1, with 9 positions matching TRBD1. Germline assignment: CDR1 LNHDA and CDR2 SQIVND (reference sequence). There are 14 residues in the CDR3. Trimming removed 7 bases from V and 1 base from J; junction bases left unmatched: 4. The CDR3 protein is CASTLGQGNTEAFF. CDR3 DNA sequence: TGTGCCAGTACTTTGGGACAGGGGAACACTGAAGCTTTCTTT.

This chain uses TRBV10-2 with TRBJ2-1; D gene uncertain. The V and J ends lost 3 bases and 5 bases respectively, with 5 bases between them. The CDR3 is 12 amino acids. CDR1 WSHSY and CDR2 SAAADI come from the germline V gene. CDR3 bases: TGCGCCAGCAGTGATCGGGACAATGAGCAGTTCTTC. This gives the protein CASSDRDNEQFF.

The rearrangement links TRBV11-2 to TRBJ1-5; D uncertain. V was trimmed by 1 base and J by 6 bases, leaving 10 bases between them. There are 14 residues in the CDR3. Germline V lookup: CDR1 SGHAT, CDR2 FQNNGV. DNA for the CDR3: TGTGCCAGCAGCTTAGCCGGGGTGGGTCAGCCCCAGCATTTT. Its protein is CASSLAGVGQPQHF.

The chain joins TRBV10-1 to TRBJ2-3; 9 bases are a match to TRBD2. Trimming at V came to 3 bases and at J to 4 bases, leaving 5 bases not matched to a gene. The CDR3 consists of 15 residues. The germline V gene has CDR1 WNHNN and CDR2 SYGVQD (reference sequence). CDR3 sequence: CASSEAGGGPDTQYF. The CDR3 coding sequence is TGCGCCAGCAGTGAAGCGGGAGGTGGACCAGATACGCAGTATTTT.

The chain combines TRBV5-1 with TRBJ2-5, with D possibly TRBD1 on 5 matching bases. CDR3 length: 14 residues. Trimming shortened V by 4 bases and J by 1 base, and 11 bases separated the two germline ends. CDR1 is SGHRS and CDR2 is YFSETQ in the germline V gene. CDR3 residues: CASSETASQETQYF. CDR3 sequence (DNA): TGCGCCAGCAGCGAGACAGCTAGCCAAGAGACCCAGTACTTC.

The CDR3 sequence: CASSQFTGPYNEQFF. The CDR3 DNA sequence: TGTGCCAGCAGCCAATTTACAGGGCCCTACAATGAGCAGTTCTTC. This chain links TRBV3-1 (or the pseudogene TRBV3-2) with TRBJ2-1, with D tentatively TRBD1 (6 bases). The V gene lost 2 bases and the J gene lost 2 bases, with 10 bases spanning the gap. Germline lookup yields CDR1 LGHDT and CDR2 YNNKEL (reference sequence). This CDR3 comprises 15 residues.

V gene TRBV5-6 combines with J gene TRBJ1-1; D is unresolved. Trimming shortened V by 2 bases and J by 0 bases, and 5 bases separated the two germline ends. The CDR3 totals 13 residues. Germline V gene lookup returns CDR1 SGHDT and CDR2 YYEEEE. The CDR3 here is CASSLTVNTEAFF. CDR3 DNA sequence: TGTGCCAGCAGCTTAACAGTGAACACTGAAGCTTTCTTT.

This clone occurred once. The V call is TRBV2, the J call TRBJ2-5, with a weak D call TRBD2 (6 bases). The CDR3 is 14 residues long. Between the trimmed V and J ends, which lost 6 bases and 1 base, there was a span of 12 bases. CDR1 and CDR2 (germline): SNHLY, FYNNEI. CDR3: CASRMTRSQETQYF. The CDR3 DNA sequence: TGTGCCAGCAGGATGACTAGATCCCAAGAGACCCAGTACTTC.

This rearrangement joins TRBV18 to TRBJ2-7, with 9 bases matching TRBD1. The V segment lost 6 bases and the J segment 0 bases; nucleotides outside the gene matches: 6. Germline values: CDR1 KGHSH, CDR2 LQKENI. The CDR3 length is 15 residues. This CDR3 is CASSLRDRASYEQYF. CDR3 nucleotides: TGTGCCAGCTCCCTCCGGGACAGGGCCTCCTACGAGCAGTACTTC.

The chain joins TRBV28 to TRBJ1-2; D ambiguous. Looked up from germline, CDR1 is MDHEN and CDR2 is SYDVKM. V gave up 4 bases and J gave up 7 bases, with 10 bases separating them. The CDR3 runs to 12 residues. The CDR3 sequence: CASSSGFSGYTF. The CDR3 coding sequence is TGTGCCAGCAGTTCGGGGTTCAGTGGCTACACCTTC.

Only a few counts were recorded for this clone. This chain joins TRBV19 and TRBJ2-7; D not resolved. V shed 5 bases and J shed 1 base, with 12 bases lying between them. The length of the CDR3 is 14 residues. The germline CDR1 and CDR2 sequences are LNHDA and SQIVND (reference sequence). The CDR3 DNA reads as TGTGCCAGTAGTGTTTTGACGGGTTCCTACGAGCAGTACTTC. The encoded protein is CASSVLTGSYEQYF.

This chain connects TRBV11-3 to TRBJ1-1, with 10 bases aligning to TRBD1. The CDR3 loop spans 14 amino acids. Germline assignment: CDR1 SGHNT and CDR2 YENEEA. J lost 7 bases, V lost 5 bases, and 7 bases had no gene match. CDR3 DNA: TGTGCCAGCAGCATAACCGGGACAGGGGTTGAAGCTTTCTTT. Residues: CASSITGTGVEAFF.

This clone turned up a few times. The chain is built from TRBV7-9 and TRBJ2-2; a weak D match, TRBD1 (5 bases). Trimming shortened V by 1 base and J by 0 bases, and 12 bases separated the two germline ends. CDR1 and CDR2 (germline): SEHNR, FQNEAQ (reference sequence). The CDR3 is made up of 17 amino acids. The CDR3 reads CASSLVLGRPNTGELFF. The CDR3 coding sequence is TGTGCCAGCAGCTTAGTTCTGGGGCGTCCGAACACCGGGGAGCTGTTTTTT.

The rearrangement uses TRBV15 and TRBJ1-6, with D uncertain. Trimming cost V 6 bases and J 4 bases, with 7 bases left between them. The CDR3 runs 13 residues. Germline lookup yields CDR1 LNHNV and CDR2 YYDKDF (reference sequence). CDR3 protein: CATSESYNSPLHF. CDR3 bases: TGTGCCACCAGTGAGTCTTATAATTCACCCCTCCACTTT.

This clone was seen just once. V gene TRBV5-1 combines with J gene TRBJ2-2; possibly TRBD1 for D (5 bases). Trimming left V 0 bases short and J 6 bases short, with 9 bases between. From germline, CDR1 is SGHRS and CDR2 YFSETQ. The CDR3 extends over 14 amino acids. CDR3 DNA: TGCGCCAGCAGCTTGGCAGGGTTGGCCGGGGAGCTGTTTTTT. Its protein product is CASSLAGLAGELFF. The complete variable domain, with remaining parts taken from reference TRBV5-1 and TRBJ2-2, reads KAGVTQTPRYLIKTRGQQVTLSCSPISGHRSVSWYQQTPGQGLQFLFEYFSETQRNKGNFPGRFSGRQFSNSRSEMNVSTLELGDSALYLCASSLAGLAGELFFGEGSRLTVL.

The J gene is TRBJ2-7, the V gene TRBV4-1, with TRBD2 matching 8 bases. The CDR3 extends over 17 amino acids. Unmatched junction bases numbered 12, after V lost 1 base and J lost 4 bases. Germline V gene lookup returns CDR1 MGHRA and CDR2 YSYEKL. The CDR3 DNA reads as TGCGCCAGCAGCCAAGTGTGGGGGGGACTAGGGACATACGAGCAGTACTTC. As protein: CASSQVWGGLGTYEQYF.

This clone was counted ten times or more. V is TRBV9 and J is TRBJ2-7, with 11 bases identical to TRBD1. Germline V lookup: CDR1 SGDLS, CDR2 YYNGEE. V gave up 3 bases and J gave up 5 bases; unmatched junction bases: 1. The CDR3 sequence is 13 residues long. The CDR3 protein is CASSGTGGNEQYF. The CDR3 DNA is TGTGCCAGCAGCGGGACAGGGGGCAACGAGCAGTACTTC. Full variable domain (outside the CDR3, taken from reference TRBV9 and TRBJ2-7): DSGVTQTPKHLITATGQRVTLRCSPRSGDLSVYWYQQSLDQGLQFLIQYYNGEERAKGNILERFSAQQFPDLHSELNLSSLELGDSALYFCASSGTGGNEQYFGPGTRLTVT.

The gene calls are TRBV7-9 and TRBJ1-1, with 11 bases aligning to TRBD1. This CDR3 spans 14 amino acids. V trimming: 5 bases; J trimming: 5 bases; junction bases outside the gene matches: 4. Per germline, CDR1 SEHNR and CDR2 FQNEAQ (reference sequence). The CDR3 region has the DNA TGTGCCAGCAGCCGGGACAGGGGGATGACTGAAGCTTTCTTT. Its protein product is CASSRDRGMTEAFF.